One sample yielded the 21 T cell receptor beta chains listed below, sequenced in a study of blood T cells in healthy people across ages. Primers used in a second PCR of roughly 7 to 12 cycles were a sample-barcoded 5' primer and a J-beta primer mix. MiXCR was run by TCRdb on the 5' RACE reads, yielding one entry per CDR3 protein. This sample has roughly 680,000 distinct CDR3 sequences, with 45% to 50% found just once. Sequences were obtained from blood. These receptors were collected from a woman aged 60-75 years in good health.

CDR3 sequence (DNA): TGTGCCAGCAGTGACAGGGTGAGCACAGATACGCAGTATTTT. The encoded protein is CASSDRVSTDTQYF. The chain recombines TRBV6-1 with TRBJ2-3; D might be TRBD1 (5 bases). Trimming shortened V by 3 bases and J by 0 bases, and 7 bases separated the two germline ends. Per germline, CDR1 MNHNS and CDR2 SASEGT. This CDR3 has 14 residues.

A few counts support this clonotype. V usage is TRBV2 and J usage is TRBJ2-7; 10 nucleotides line up with TRBD2. V lost 4 bases, J lost 4 bases, and 4 bases stayed unmatched. There are 14 residues in the CDR3. CDR1 and CDR2 from the germline V gene are SNHLY and FYNNEI. This chain's CDR3 is CASSVGSGRYEQYF. In nucleotides, the CDR3 is TGTGCCAGCAGTGTGGGTAGCGGGAGGTACGAGCAGTACTTC.

V is TRBV10-3 and J is TRBJ2-6; the match to TRBD1 covers 9 bases. The CDR3 extends over 15 amino acids. Germline V gene sequence: CDR1 ENHRY, CDR2 SYGVKD. V shed 10 bases, J shed 4 bases, and the junction held 8 bases outside the gene matches. CDR3 protein: CATTTGGQGANVLTF. CDR3 nucleotide sequence: TGTGCCACAACCACAGGGGGCCAAGGGGCCAACGTCCTGACTTTC.

The V and J genes are TRBV20-1 and TRBJ2-5; TRBD2 matches at 15 bases. The CDR3 covers 16 residues. Germline V gene data show CDR1 as DFQATT and CDR2 as SNEGSKA (reference sequence). Trimming at V came to 4 bases and at J to 4 bases, leaving 7 bases not matched to a gene. The CDR3 protein is CSATGTSGRRGETQYF. CDR3 nucleotide sequence: TGCAGTGCTACAGGGACTAGCGGGAGGAGAGGAGAGACCCAGTACTTC.

This chain uses TRBV29-1 with TRBJ2-1; 8 bases line up with TRBD2. The CDR3 is 14 amino acids. V lost 3 bases and J lost 1; bases outside the gene matches: 2. The germline V gene has CDR1 SQVTM and CDR2 ANQGSEA. CDR3: CSVEAGGSYNEQFF. The CDR3 region has the DNA TGCAGCGTTGAGGCGGGAGGATCCTACAATGAGCAGTTCTTC.

This clonotype was seen more than once but under ten times. The V and J genes are TRBV25-1 and TRBJ2-5; 9 bases fit TRBD1. This CDR3 spans 13 amino acids. Germline-derived CDR1 and CDR2 are MGHDK and SYGVNS. V was pared by 8 bases and J by 4 bases, with 5 bases of the junction left unmatched. This CDR3 reads CASSQGALETQYF. For the CDR3, the DNA is TGTGCCAGCTCACAGGGGGCTCTAGAGACCCAGTACTTC.

V and J are TRBV5-1 and TRBJ2-7, with 9 bases matching TRBD1. Germline values: CDR1 SGHRS, CDR2 YFSETQ. Germline trimming cut 0 bases from V and 5 bases from J; bases unmatched to any gene: 6. The CDR3 contains 15 residues. The CDR3 DNA reads TGCGCCAGCAGCTTGGTGGACAGGGGATCGCACGAGCAGTACTTC. Translating gives CASSLVDRGSHEQYF.

This clonotype was recorded a few times. This rearrangement joins TRBV7-9 to TRBJ1-6; D perhaps matches TRBD1 (6 bases). This CDR3 region has 15 residues. The germline V gene encodes CDR1 SEHNR and CDR2 FQNEAQ (reference sequence). The V end was cut by 2 bases, the J end by 6 bases, with 11 bases between. This chain's CDR3 is CASSLQGQLNSPLHF. CDR3 DNA sequence: TGTGCCAGCAGCTTACAAGGACAGCTTAATTCACCCCTCCACTTT.

The V gene is TRBV9, the J gene TRBJ2-1; D not resolved. The V and J ends lost 0 bases and 5 bases respectively, with 15 bases between them. The germline V gene encodes CDR1 SGDLS and CDR2 YYNGEE. This CDR3 region has 16 residues. CDR3: CASSVAWNASNNEQFF. CDR3 sequence (DNA): TGTGCCAGCAGCGTAGCTTGGAATGCTAGTAACAATGAGCAGTTCTTC.

This clonotype was found many times. The CDR3 DNA sequence: TGCAGTGCTAGTCCACTAGCGGGAAAAGAGACCCAGTACTTC. Translated, it gives CSASPLAGKETQYF. The chain is built from TRBV20-1 and TRBJ2-5; 10 nucleotides agree with TRBD2. Germline values: CDR1 DFQATT, CDR2 SNEGSKA (reference sequence). Trimming removed 3 bases from V and 3 bases from J; junction bases left unmatched: 4. This CDR3 region has 14 residues.

The rearrangement links TRBV6-1 to TRBJ2-7; 8 bases align to TRBD2. J was trimmed by 3 bases and V by 8 bases; bases with no gene match: 18. CDR1 is MNHNS, CDR2 SASEGT, per germline. The CDR3 is 17 amino acids. CDR3 nucleotides: TGTGCCAGCGTGGAGGGAAGTGGAAACGGGAGGGACTACGAGCAGTACTTC. Its protein is CASVEGSGNGRDYEQYF.

The chain joins TRBV28 to TRBJ1-4; D perhaps matches TRBD1 (6 bases). Per the germline V gene, CDR1 is MDHEN and CDR2 is SYDVKM. This CDR3 region has 14 residues. Deletions cut 7 bases from V and 4 bases from J, with 13 bases between. CDR3 coding DNA: TGTGCCAGCACCTCGACAGGAGATAATGAAAAACTGTTTTTT. Protein: CASTSTGDNEKLFF.

This clonotype was recorded at least ten times. This chain joins TRBV29-1 and TRBJ1-1; 8 bases line up with TRBD1. After removal of 6 bases from V and 3 bases from J, the junction contained 6 bases not matched to a gene. The CDR3 sequence is 13 residues long. The germline gives CDR1 SQVTM, CDR2 ANQGSEA. This CDR3 is CSVRTGPYTEAFF. In DNA form, the CDR3 reads TGCAGCGTCCGGACAGGGCCGTACACTGAAGCTTTCTTT.

V gene TRBV5-1 combines with J gene TRBJ2-3; 9 nucleotides agree with TRBD2. The germline CDR1 and CDR2 sequences are SGHRS and YFSETQ. The CDR3 totals 17 residues. V shed 1 base and J 2 bases; nucleotides not matched to a gene: 8. This chain's CDR3 is CASSLQREASHTDTQYF. The CDR3 DNA reads TGCGCCAGCAGCTTGCAGCGGGAGGCCTCACACACAGATACGCAGTATTTT.

The chain carries TRBV3-1 and TRBJ2-7; D tentatively fits TRBD1 or TRBD2 (5 bases each). Germline V gene data show CDR1 as LGHDT and CDR2 as YNNKEL (reference sequence). V was clipped by 0 bases and J by 2 bases, with 14 bases between them. The length of the CDR3 is 16 residues. This CDR3 reads CASSQDWGPLTYEQYF. In DNA form, the CDR3 reads TGTGCCAGCAGCCAAGATTGGGGACCCTTGACCTACGAGCAGTACTTC.

This chain joins TRBV5-1 and TRBJ1-1; D call uncertain. Germline CDR1 and CDR2: SGHRS and YFSETQ. Trimming took 2 bases from V and 5 from J, leaving 19 bases between them. This CDR3 spans 16 amino acids. CDR3 nucleotides: TGCGCCAGCAGCTTCTATCAAGGTAGGCTAGCAACTGAAGCTTTCTTT. Its translation: CASSFYQGRLATEAFF.

This chain uses TRBV9 with TRBJ2-5, with 14 bases fitting TRBD2. V was pared by 4 bases and J by 4 bases, with 15 bases of the junction left unmatched. Germline V gives CDR1 SGDLS, CDR2 YYNGEE. The CDR3 has 19 residues. The CDR3 loop reads CASSPAHPGLAGVIETQYF. The CDR3, as DNA: TGTGCCAGCAGCCCAGCCCACCCGGGACTAGCGGGAGTAATAGAGACCCAGTACTTC.

This clonotype has only a few counts. The chain has TRBV4-3 and TRBJ2-1, with TRBD2 matching 7 bases. V dropped 1 base and J dropped 3; count of bases not matched to a gene: 6. This CDR3 region has 16 residues. Germline assignment: CDR1 LGHNA and CDR2 YSLEER. CDR3 nucleotides: TGCGCCAGCAGCCAAGGCATAGCGGGCGTCTACAATGAGCAGTTCTTC. It encodes CASSQGIAGVYNEQFF.

This clonotype was seen many times. The chain is built from TRBV29-1 and TRBJ2-7; D is uncertain. CDR1 is SQVTM and CDR2 is ANQGSEA in the germline V gene. V shed 6 bases and J shed 2 bases, with 11 bases lying between them. CDR3 size: 12 residues. The CDR3 region is CSVRHGTYEQYF. DNA for the CDR3: TGCAGCGTCCGGCACGGAACCTACGAGCAGTACTTC.

This clonotype appeared once. The chain is built from TRBV6-2 or TRBV6-3 and TRBJ2-5; a weak D match, TRBD2 (5 bases). The CDR3 is 14 residues long. Trimming shortened V by 6 bases and J by 3 bases, and 14 bases separated the two germline ends. CDR1 and CDR2 (germline): MNHEY, SVGEGT. The CDR3 loop reads CASRRSLAEETQYF. The CDR3 DNA reads as TGTGCCAGCAGGCGTTCGCTAGCAGAAGAGACCCAGTACTTC.

The chain couples TRBV7-9 to TRBJ2-7; unclear D gene. This CDR3 is 11 amino acids long. V lost 2 bases to trimming and J lost 7 bases, with 6 bases between them. CDR1 is SEHNR and CDR2 is FQNEAQ in the germline V gene (reference sequence). In DNA, the CDR3 is TGTGCCAGCAGCTTATCAATTGAGCAGTACTTC. Translated, it gives CASSLSIEQYF.